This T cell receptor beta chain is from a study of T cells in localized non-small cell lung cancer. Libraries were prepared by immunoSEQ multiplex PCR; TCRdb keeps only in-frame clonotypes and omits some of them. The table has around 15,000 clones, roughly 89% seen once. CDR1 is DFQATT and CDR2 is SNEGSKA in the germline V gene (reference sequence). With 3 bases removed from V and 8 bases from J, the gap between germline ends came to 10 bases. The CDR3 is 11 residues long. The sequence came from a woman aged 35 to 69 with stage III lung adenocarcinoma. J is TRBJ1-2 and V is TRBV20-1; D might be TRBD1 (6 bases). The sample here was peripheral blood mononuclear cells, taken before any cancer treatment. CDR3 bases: TGCAGTGCTAGTGGGGGCTGGGGCTACACCTTC. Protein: CSASGGWGYTF.